This T cell receptor (beta chain) appears in the sequencing data of a study of shared clonotypes between healthy human individuals. The study's findings and limits: In general, naive subsets displayed greater estimated richness than memory subsets did.

V gave up 8 bases and J gave up 0 bases, with 13 bases separating them. Germline V gene data show CDR1 as MNHEY and CDR2 as SMNVEV (reference sequence). The CDR3 has 14 amino acids. Comment on this clone: What it binds is not known.

This table comes from immunoSEQ multiplex PCR, and its TCRdb copy is limited to in-frame clones, with some not included. The table lists approximately 500,000 clones, less than 96% of them singletons. The chain employs TRBV27 and TRBJ1-2, with D possibly being TRBD1 (6 bases). Sequenced sample: naive CD4+ T cells sorted from blood. Subset specified: CD45RA+ positively selected. The clonotype originates from a woman aged 25-40 years in good health. The DNA of the CDR3 is TGTGCCAGCGCCCCCTGGGGGCCTAACTATGGCTACACCTTC. Translating it yields CASAPWGPNYGYTF.